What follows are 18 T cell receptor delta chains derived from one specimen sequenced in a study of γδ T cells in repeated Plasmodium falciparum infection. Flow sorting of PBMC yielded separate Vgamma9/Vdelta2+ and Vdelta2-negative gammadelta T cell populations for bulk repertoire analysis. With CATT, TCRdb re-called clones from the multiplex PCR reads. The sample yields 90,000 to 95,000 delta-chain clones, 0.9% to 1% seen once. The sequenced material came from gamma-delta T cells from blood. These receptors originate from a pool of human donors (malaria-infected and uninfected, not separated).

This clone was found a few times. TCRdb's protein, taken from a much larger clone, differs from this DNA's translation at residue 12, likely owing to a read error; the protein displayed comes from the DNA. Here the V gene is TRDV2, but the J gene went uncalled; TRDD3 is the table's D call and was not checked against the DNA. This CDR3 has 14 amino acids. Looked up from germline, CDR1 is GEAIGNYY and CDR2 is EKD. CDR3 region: CACDTVTGNDKHIF. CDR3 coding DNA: TGTGCCTGTGACACCGTAACGGGGAACGATAAACACATCTTT.

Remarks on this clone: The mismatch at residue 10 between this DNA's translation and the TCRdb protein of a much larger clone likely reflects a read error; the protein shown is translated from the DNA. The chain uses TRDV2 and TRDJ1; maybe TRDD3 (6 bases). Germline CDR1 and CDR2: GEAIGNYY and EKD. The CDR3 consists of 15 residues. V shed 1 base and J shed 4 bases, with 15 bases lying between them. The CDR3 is CACDTVGGLDDKLIF. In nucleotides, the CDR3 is TGTGCCTGTGACACGGTGGGGGGACTCGACGATAAACTCATCTTT.

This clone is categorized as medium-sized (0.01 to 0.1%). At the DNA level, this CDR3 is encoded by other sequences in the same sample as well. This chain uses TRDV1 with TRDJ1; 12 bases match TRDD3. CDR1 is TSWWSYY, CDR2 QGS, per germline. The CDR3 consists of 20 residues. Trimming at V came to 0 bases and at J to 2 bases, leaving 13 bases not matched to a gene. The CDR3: CALGELAPTGGYRSTDKLIF. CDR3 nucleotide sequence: TGTGCTCTTGGGGAACTGGCCCCCACTGGGGGATACCGCTCAACCGATAAACTCATCTTT.

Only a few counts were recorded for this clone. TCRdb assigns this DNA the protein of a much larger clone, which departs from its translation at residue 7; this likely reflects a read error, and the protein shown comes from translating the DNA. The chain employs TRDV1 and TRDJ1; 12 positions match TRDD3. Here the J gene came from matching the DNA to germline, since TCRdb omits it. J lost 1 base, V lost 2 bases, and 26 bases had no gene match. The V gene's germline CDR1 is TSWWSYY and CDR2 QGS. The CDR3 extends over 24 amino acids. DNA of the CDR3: TGTGCTCTTGGGGAATCAAAATTCCCTACTAGACTCTGGGGGATACGCGTATCCACCGATAAACTCATCTTT. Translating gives CALGESKFPTRLWGIRVSTDKLIF.

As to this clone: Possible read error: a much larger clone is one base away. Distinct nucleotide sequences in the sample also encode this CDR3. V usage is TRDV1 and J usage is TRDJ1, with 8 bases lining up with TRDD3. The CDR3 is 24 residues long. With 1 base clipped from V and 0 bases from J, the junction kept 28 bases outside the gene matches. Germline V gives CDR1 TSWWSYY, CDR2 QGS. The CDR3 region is CALGERSKGLFLGDTGSYTDKLIF. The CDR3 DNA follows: TGTGCTCTTGGGGAACGGTCCAAGGGGCTTTTTCTGGGGGACACTGGGTCGTACACCGATAAACTCATCTTT.

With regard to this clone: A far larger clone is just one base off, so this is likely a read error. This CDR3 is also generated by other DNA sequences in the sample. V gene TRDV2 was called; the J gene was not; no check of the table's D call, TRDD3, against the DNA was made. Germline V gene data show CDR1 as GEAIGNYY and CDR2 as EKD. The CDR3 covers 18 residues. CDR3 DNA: TGTGCCTGTGACCCCGTACTGGGGGATCCGGGGAGAACCGATAAACTTATCTTT. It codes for CACDPVLGDPGRTDKLIF.

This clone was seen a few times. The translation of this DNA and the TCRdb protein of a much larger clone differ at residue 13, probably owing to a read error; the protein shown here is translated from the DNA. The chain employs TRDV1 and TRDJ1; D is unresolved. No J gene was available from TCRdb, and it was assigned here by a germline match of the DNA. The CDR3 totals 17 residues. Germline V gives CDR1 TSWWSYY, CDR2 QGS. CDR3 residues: CALGALRRARLTGKLIF. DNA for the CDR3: TGTGCTCTTGGGGCGCTACGACGGGCCCGCCTCACCGGTAAACTCATCTTT.

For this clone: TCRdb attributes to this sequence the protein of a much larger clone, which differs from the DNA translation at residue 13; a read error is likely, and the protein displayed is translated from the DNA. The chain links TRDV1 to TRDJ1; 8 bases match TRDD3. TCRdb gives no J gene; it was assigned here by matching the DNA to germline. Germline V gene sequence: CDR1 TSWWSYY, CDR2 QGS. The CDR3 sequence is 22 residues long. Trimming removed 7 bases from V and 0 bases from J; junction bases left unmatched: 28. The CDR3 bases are TGTGCTCTTGAGGCCCCGCCGTCCCATACTGGGGGCCAACAACTGTACACCGATAAACTCATCTTT. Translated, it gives CALEAPPSHTGGQQLYTDKLIF.

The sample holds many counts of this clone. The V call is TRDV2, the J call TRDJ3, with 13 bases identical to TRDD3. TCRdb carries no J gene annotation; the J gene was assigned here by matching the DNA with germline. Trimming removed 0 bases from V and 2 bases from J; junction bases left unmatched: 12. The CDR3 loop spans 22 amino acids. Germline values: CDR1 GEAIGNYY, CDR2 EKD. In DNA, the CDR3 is TGTGCCTGTGACACCGTGGGACTGGGGGATACGCTTTCTCCCTGGGACACCCGACAGATGTTTTTC. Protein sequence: CACDTVGLGDTLSPWDTRQMFF.

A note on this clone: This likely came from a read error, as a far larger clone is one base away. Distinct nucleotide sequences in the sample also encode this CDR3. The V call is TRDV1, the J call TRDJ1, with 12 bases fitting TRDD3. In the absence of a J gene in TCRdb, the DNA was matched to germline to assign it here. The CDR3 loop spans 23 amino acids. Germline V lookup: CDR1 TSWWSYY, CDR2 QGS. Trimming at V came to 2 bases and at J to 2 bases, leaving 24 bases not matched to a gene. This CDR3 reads CALGEGSPLYWGIQRGSTDKLIF. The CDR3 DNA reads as TGTGCTCTTGGGGAAGGTAGTCCTTTGTACTGGGGGATACAAAGGGGGTCGACCGATAAACTCATCTTT.

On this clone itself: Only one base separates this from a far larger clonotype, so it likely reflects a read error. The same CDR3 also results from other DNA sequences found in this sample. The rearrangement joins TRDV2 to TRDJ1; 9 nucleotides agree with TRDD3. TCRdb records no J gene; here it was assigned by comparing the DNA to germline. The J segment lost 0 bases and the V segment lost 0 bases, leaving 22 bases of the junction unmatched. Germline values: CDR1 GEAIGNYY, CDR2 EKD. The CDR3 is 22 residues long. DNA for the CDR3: TGTGCCTGTGACACCATTACCCCTACAGGCTCTACTGGGGGACACAACACCGATAAACTCATCTTT. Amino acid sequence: CACDTITPTGSTGGHNTDKLIF.

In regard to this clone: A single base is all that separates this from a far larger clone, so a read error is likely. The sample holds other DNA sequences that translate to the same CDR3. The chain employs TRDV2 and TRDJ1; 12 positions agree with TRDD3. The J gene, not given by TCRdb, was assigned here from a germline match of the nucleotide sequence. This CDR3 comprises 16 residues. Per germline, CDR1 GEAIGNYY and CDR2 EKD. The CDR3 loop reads CACDRLGDTRTDKLIF. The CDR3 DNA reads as TGTGCTTGTGATCGACTGGGGGATACTCGCACCGATAAACTCATCTTT.

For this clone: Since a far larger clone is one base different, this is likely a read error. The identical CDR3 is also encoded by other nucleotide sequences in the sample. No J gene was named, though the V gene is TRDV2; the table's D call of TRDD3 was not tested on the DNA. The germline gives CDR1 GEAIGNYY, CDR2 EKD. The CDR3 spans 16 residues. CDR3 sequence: CACDMLGDSRTDKLIF. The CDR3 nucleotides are TGTGCCTGTGACATGCTGGGGGATAGTAGGACCGATAAGCTCATCTTT.

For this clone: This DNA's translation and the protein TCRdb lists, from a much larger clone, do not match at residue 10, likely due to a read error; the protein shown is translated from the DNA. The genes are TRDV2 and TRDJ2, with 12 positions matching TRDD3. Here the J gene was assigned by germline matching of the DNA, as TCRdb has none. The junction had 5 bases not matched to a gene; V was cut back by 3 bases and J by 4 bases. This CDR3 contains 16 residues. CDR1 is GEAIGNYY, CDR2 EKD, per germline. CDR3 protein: CACDVLGDTWTAQLFF. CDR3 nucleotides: TGTGCCTGTGACGTACTGGGGGATACTTGGACAGCACAACTCTTCTTT.

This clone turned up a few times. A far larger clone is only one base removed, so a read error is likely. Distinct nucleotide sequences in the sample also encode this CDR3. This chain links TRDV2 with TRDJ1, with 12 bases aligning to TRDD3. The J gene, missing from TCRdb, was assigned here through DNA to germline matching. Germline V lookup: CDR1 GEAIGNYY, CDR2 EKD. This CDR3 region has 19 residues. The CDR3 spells CACDNVLGDTKVGTDKLIF. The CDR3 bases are TGTGCCTGTGACAACGTACTGGGGGATACAAAGGTTGGCACCGACAAACTCATCTTT.

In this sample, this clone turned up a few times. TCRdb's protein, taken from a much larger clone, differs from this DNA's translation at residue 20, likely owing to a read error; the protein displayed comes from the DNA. CDR3 sequence: CALGELAVAGSSRWYTDKLTF. DNA of the CDR3: TGTGCTCTTGGGGAACTAGCGGTGGCGGGATCCTCAAGGTGGTACACCGATAAACTCACCTTT. The chain has TRDV1 and TRDJ1; D might be TRDD3 (5 bases). This CDR3 spans 21 amino acids. Germline V gene lookup returns CDR1 TSWWSYY and CDR2 QGS.

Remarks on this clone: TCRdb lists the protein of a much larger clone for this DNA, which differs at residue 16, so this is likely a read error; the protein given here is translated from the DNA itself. CDR3 in amino acids: CALGEYFPTEPHTDKPIF. CDR3 in DNA: TGTGCTCTTGGGGAATATTTCCCTACGGAGCCCCACACCGATAAACCCATCTTT. V gene TRDV1 combines with J gene TRDJ1; possibly TRDD2 for D (5 bases). The V gene's germline CDR1 is TSWWSYY and CDR2 QGS. The CDR3 extends over 18 amino acids.

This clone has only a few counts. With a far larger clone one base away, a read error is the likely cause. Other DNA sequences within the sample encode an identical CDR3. The chain's CDR3 is CACDTVLGDRSSWDTRQMFF. CDR3 DNA sequence: TGTGCCTGTGACACCGTACTGGGGGACCGGAGCTCCTGGGACACCCGGCAGATGTTTTTC. The rearrangement links TRDV2 to TRDJ3, with TRDD3 matching 9 bases. The J gene comes from matching the DNA to germline here; TCRdb lacks it. The length of the CDR3 is 20 residues. The germline V gene has CDR1 GEAIGNYY and CDR2 EKD.